This note documents a single TCR beta chain sequence. Germline V gene sequence: CDR1 ENHRY, CDR2 SYGVKD. V was shortened by 0 bases and J by 0 bases, with 9 bases between the two germline ends. The CDR3 is made up of 17 amino acids. Libraries were prepared by immunoSEQ multiplex PCR; TCRdb keeps only in-frame clonotypes and omits some of them. The sample yields almost 15,000 clones, around nine tenths seen once. The data are from a study of T cell repertoires and Cas9 in healthy adults. Study-level information: Multi-effector potency, cytotoxicity and lineage were assessed in SpCas9-reactive CD4 and CD8 T cells.

The chain couples TRBV10-3 to TRBJ2-6; D remains unclear. Sequencing was carried out using Tregs (CD4+, CD25+, CD127-, CD137-, CD154-) from PBMCs; culture status not recorded. The receptor was isolated from a human donor in good health. In DNA, the CDR3 is TGTGCCATCAGTGAGTCGAGACTCGACTCTGGGGCCAACGTCCTGACTTTC. It yields the protein CAISESRLDSGANVLTF.